These 30 T cell receptor beta chains came from one sample sequenced in a study of glioma-infiltrating T cells after dendritic cell vaccination. This table comes from immunoSEQ multiplex PCR, and its TCRdb copy is limited to in-frame clones, with some not included. The data contain 95,000 or so clones, more than 75% of them singletons. This specimen was blood, taken before dendritic cell vaccination. All receptors derive from a human donor with glioblastoma.

The rearrangement links TRBV6-6 to TRBJ2-3; the D is unclear. The CDR3 is made up of 12 amino acids. V was pared by 4 bases and J by 6 bases, with 8 bases between. The germline gives CDR1 MNHNY, CDR2 SVGAGI (reference sequence). The CDR3: CASSFPLDTQYF. The CDR3, as DNA: TGTGCCAGCAGTTTCCCCCTGGATACGCAGTATTTT.

This clone has just one count. This chain connects TRBV2 to TRBJ1-6; the D is unclear. Trimming shortened V by 6 bases and J by 4 bases, and 7 bases separated the two germline ends. CDR3 length: 13 residues. Germline values: CDR1 SNHLY, CDR2 FYNNEI. The DNA of the CDR3 is TGTGCCAGCAGCCAGATGTATAATTCACCCCTCCACTTT. Amino acids: CASSQMYNSPLHF.

The chain uses TRBV14 and TRBJ2-1; no reliable D call. Germline V gene lookup returns CDR1 SGHDN and CDR2 FVKESK. The CDR3 has 13 residues. Between the trimmed V and J ends, which lost 0 bases and 8 bases, there was a span of 8 bases. Written as DNA, the CDR3 is TGTGCCAGCAGCCAAGATCTCGGGTATGAGCAGTTCTTC. This translates into CASSQDLGYEQFF.

The V and J genes are TRBV9 and TRBJ2-3; 12 bases align to TRBD2. The junction had 11 bases not matched to a gene; V was cut back by 4 bases and J by 2 bases. The CDR3 loop spans 18 amino acids. Per the germline V gene, CDR1 is SGDLS and CDR2 is YYNGEE. In DNA form, the CDR3 reads TGTGCCAGCAGCCCCCCGCTAGCGGGAGGGTTTCCCACAGATACGCAGTATTTT. Its translation is CASSPPLAGGFPTDTQYF. The full variable domain, rest sourced from reference TRBV9 and TRBJ2-3, is DSGVTQTPKHLITATGQRVTLRCSPRSGDLSVYWYQQSLDQGLQFLIQYYNGEERAKGNILERFSAQQFPDLHSELNLSSLELGDSALYFCASSPPLAGGFPTDTQYFGPGTRLTVL.

This chain uses TRBV7-8 with TRBJ1-5; D gene unclear. The CDR3 has 15 amino acids. Per the germline V gene, CDR1 is SGHVS and CDR2 is FQNEAQ. V was trimmed by 2 bases and J by 2 bases, leaving 10 bases between them. Here the CDR3 reads CASSLREGGNQPQHF. CDR3 in DNA: TGTGCCAGCAGCTTAAGGGAGGGAGGCAATCAGCCCCAGCATTTT.

V and J are TRBV7-2 and TRBJ1-2; D possibly corresponds to TRBD1 (6 bases). V was cut by 5 bases and J by 5 bases, with 12 bases left in between. Germline loops: CDR1 SGHTA, CDR2 FQGNSA. The CDR3 has 13 amino acids. CDR3 protein: CASSGGQFYGYTF. The CDR3 coding sequence is TGTGCCAGCAGCGGTGGACAGTTTTATGGCTACACCTTC.

The chain employs TRBV7-9 and TRBJ1-2; 7 positions match TRBD1. This CDR3 comprises 14 residues. After removal of 1 base from V and 3 bases from J, the junction contained 2 bases not matched to a gene. Germline CDR1 SEHNR, CDR2 FQNEAQ (reference sequence). The CDR3 region is CASSLGGGDYGYTF. CDR3 DNA sequence: TGTGCCAGCAGCTTAGGAGGGGGCGACTATGGCTACACCTTC. Variable domain in full (rest from reference TRBV7-9 and TRBJ1-2): DTGVSQNPRHKITKRGQNVTFRCDPISEHNRLYWYRQTLGQGPEFLTYFQNEAQLEKSRLLSDRFSAERPKGSFSTLEIQRTEQGDSAMYLCASSLGGGDYGYTFGSGTRLTVV.

The chain uses TRBV7-9 and TRBJ1-1; tentatively, D is TRBD1 (5 bases). V was shortened by 2 bases and J by 4 bases, with 11 bases between the two germline ends. This CDR3 contains 14 residues. Germline CDR1 and CDR2: SEHNR and FQNEAQ (reference sequence). DNA of the CDR3: TGTGCCAGCAGCTTAACGGGGGGAGTCACTGAAGCTTTCTTT. Protein sequence: CASSLTGGVTEAFF.

The chain couples TRBV6-1 to TRBJ1-2; D not certain. The CDR3 sequence is 14 residues long. Germline assignment: CDR1 MNHNS and CDR2 SASEGT. V lost 1 base to trimming and J lost 8 bases, with 14 bases between them. The CDR3 loop is CASSEGLPSRGYTF. The CDR3 DNA reads TGTGCCAGCAGTGAAGGACTGCCCTCAAGGGGCTACACCTTC.

The chain joins TRBV10-2 to TRBJ2-1; TRBD1 is a possible D gene (6 bases). Trimming pared 6 bases from V and 2 bases from J, leaving 14 bases between. The CDR3 contains 15 residues. CDR1 is WSHSY, CDR2 SAAADI, per germline. DNA of the CDR3: TGCGCCAGCAGACTGGGGGACACCACCTACAATGAGCAGTTCTTC. Amino acids: CASRLGDTTYNEQFF.

The CDR3 reads CAWSVLAARSSYEQYF. CDR3 bases: TGTGCCTGGAGTGTACTAGCGGCCAGGAGCTCCTACGAGCAGTACTTC. The chain carries TRBV30 and TRBJ2-7, with TRBD2 matching over 8 bases. V shed 0 bases and J 0 bases; nucleotides not matched to a gene: 7. This CDR3 spans 16 amino acids. Germline assignment: CDR1 GTSNPN and CDR2 SVGIG (reference sequence).

This clone was picked up a small number of times. This CDR3 is CASSPRMRQPNTGELFF. DNA for the CDR3: TGTGCCAGCTCACCTAGGATGAGGCAGCCGAACACCGGGGAGCTGTTTTTT. The V call is TRBV18, the J call TRBJ2-2, with D unresolved. The CDR3 is made up of 17 amino acids. CDR1 and CDR2 (germline): KGHSH, LQKENI. The V end was cut by 3 bases, the J end by 0 bases, with 14 bases between.

The chain carries TRBV2 and TRBJ1-2; D remains unclear. V was shortened by 4 bases and J by 6 bases, with 6 bases between the two germline ends. The germline V gene has CDR1 SNHLY and CDR2 FYNNEI. The CDR3 is made up of 11 amino acids. The CDR3 sequence is CASSAEDGYTF. The CDR3 region has the DNA TGTGCCAGCAGTGCGGAGGATGGCTACACCTTC.

The V gene is TRBV5-1, the J gene TRBJ1-3; D might be TRBD1 (5 bases). Germline V lookup: CDR1 SGHRS, CDR2 YFSETQ. V lost 7 bases to trimming and J lost 0 bases, with 17 bases between them. CDR3 length equals 16 residues. The CDR3 reads CASQQVGGFSGNTIYF. As DNA, the CDR3 is TGCGCCAGCCAACAGGTGGGGGGTTTCTCTGGAAACACCATATATTTT.

The J gene is TRBJ1-6, the V gene TRBV5-1; perhaps TRBD1 as D (5 bases). V was shortened by 0 bases and J by 9 bases, with 10 bases between the two germline ends. CDR1 is SGHRS, CDR2 YFSETQ, per germline. CDR3 length: 14 residues. The DNA for the CDR3 is TGCGCCAGCAGCTTGGACAGGCTTGCTTCACCCCTCCACTTT. As protein: CASSLDRLASPLHF.

CDR3 nucleotides: TGCAGTGAAAGCGATCCGGACAGGAAAAAACAAGAGACCCAGTACTTC. Residues: CSESDPDRKKQETQYF. The chain links TRBV29-1 to TRBJ2-5, with 7 bases fitting TRBD1. This CDR3 has 16 residues. Germline V CDR1 and CDR2: SQVTM, ANQGSEA.

This sequence joins TRBV5-1 and TRBJ2-7, with 9 bases aligning to TRBD1. J gave up 1 base and V 5 bases, and 4 bases lay outside the gene matches. The CDR3 consists of 14 residues. Germline V gives CDR1 SGHRS, CDR2 YFSETQ. CDR3 nucleotides: TGCGCCAGCAGGCCCGGGACAGGGTCCTACGAGCAGTACTTC. This encodes CASRPGTGSYEQYF.

This clone has only one observation. This sequence joins TRBV5-5 and TRBJ2-7; tentative D call: TRBD1 (5 bases). Trimming pared 6 bases from V and 2 bases from J, leaving 9 bases between. The CDR3 totals 12 residues. The germline V gene has CDR1 SGHKS and CDR2 YYEKEE (reference sequence). The CDR3 sequence is CASKGDPYEQYF. DNA for the CDR3: TGTGCCAGCAAAGGGGATCCCTACGAGCAGTACTTC.

The chain has TRBV5-4 and TRBJ1-2; 8 bases are a match to TRBD1. Germline assignment: CDR1 SGHNT and CDR2 YYREEE (reference sequence). This CDR3 has 16 amino acids. With 4 bases clipped from V and 4 bases from J, the junction kept 12 bases outside the gene matches. The CDR3 nucleotides read TGTGCCAGCAGCAGCGCAGGGGGCAGAGATTCCTATGGCTACACCTTC. Translated, it gives CASSSAGGRDSYGYTF.

The count of this clone is one. The gene calls are TRBV2 and TRBJ2-1, with D possibly being TRBD1 (6 bases). In germline, CDR1 is SNHLY, CDR2 FYNNEI. The CDR3 is 15 residues long. Trimming pared 4 bases from V and 12 bases from J, leaving 22 bases between. CDR3 sequence: CASSGTGPDGDLQFF. For the CDR3, the DNA is TGTGCCAGCAGTGGAACAGGGCCGGACGGTGATTTGCAGTTCTTC.

This clone was counted between two and nine times. The chain employs TRBV7-9 and TRBJ1-6; D not certain. The ends were cut back, 5 bases at V and 10 bases at J, with 9 bases in the middle. CDR1 SEHNR and CDR2 FQNEAQ come from the germline V gene (reference sequence). The CDR3 is 12 amino acids. The CDR3 region is CASSDLTSPLHF. The CDR3 bases are TGTGCCAGCAGCGATCTGACATCACCCCTCCACTTT. Full variable domain (rest looked up from reference TRBV7-9 and TRBJ1-6): DTGVSQNPRHKITKRGQNVTFRCDPISEHNRLYWYRQTLGQGPEFLTYFQNEAQLEKSRLLSDRFSAERPKGSFSTLEIQRTEQGDSAMYLCASSDLTSPLHFGNGTRLTVT.

This clone is judged medium-sized. The V call is TRBV10-3, the J call TRBJ2-7; D perhaps matches TRBD2 (6 bases). V was clipped by 4 bases and J by 4 bases, with 17 bases between them. Germline CDR1 and CDR2: ENHRY and SYGVKD. There are 15 residues in the CDR3. CDR3 amino acids: CAISVRQAEGYEQYF. CDR3 DNA: TGTGCCATCAGTGTCCGGCAGGCGGAGGGGTACGAGCAGTACTTC.

The chain recombines TRBV10-3 with TRBJ2-3; TRBD2 matches at 8 bases. CDR1 is ENHRY, CDR2 SYGVKD, per germline. V lost 7 bases to trimming and J lost 5 bases; unmatched junction nucleotides: 5. CDR3 length: 13 amino acids. In DNA, the CDR3 is TGTGCCATCAACCCGGGGGGGCTAGATACGCAGTATTTT. Residues: CAINPGGLDTQYF.

This clone was picked up a small number of times. The chain carries TRBV10-3 and TRBJ1-3, with D hard to call. The CDR3 totals 14 residues. Germline CDR1 ENHRY, CDR2 SYGVKD. V gave up 6 bases and J gave up 1 base, with 10 bases separating them. The CDR3 DNA follows: TGTGCCATCAGGGCGGAGCCTTCTGGAAACACCATATATTTT. Translated: CAIRAEPSGNTIYF.

The chain is built from TRBV18 and TRBJ1-2; 7 positions agree with TRBD1. CDR3 size: 16 residues. Germline V gene data show CDR1 as KGHSH and CDR2 as LQKENI. J was trimmed by 8 bases and V by 0 bases; bases with no gene match: 12. Written as DNA, the CDR3 is TGTGCCAGCTCACCACCGATACGCGGGGACAGAGGAGGCTACACCTTC. Its translation is CASSPPIRGDRGGYTF.

This chain links TRBV5-1 with TRBJ1-1; TRBD1 is a possible D gene (5 bases). Germline V gives CDR1 SGHRS, CDR2 YFSETQ. V was cut by 0 bases and J by 1 base, with 19 bases left in between. This CDR3 contains 18 residues. The CDR3 protein is CASSLEGAGLLTNTEAFF. Here the CDR3 DNA reads TGCGCCAGCAGCTTGGAAGGGGCAGGGCTACTTACGAACACTGAAGCTTTCTTT.

The V call is TRBV20-1, the J call TRBJ2-1; D is uncertain. Germline V gene lookup returns CDR1 DFQATT and CDR2 SNEGSKA (reference sequence). This CDR3 is 11 amino acids long. Trimming removed 0 bases from V and 8 bases from J, with 5 bases in between. CDR3 sequence reads: CSARDHYEQFF. The CDR3 DNA reads TGCAGTGCTAGAGATCACTATGAGCAGTTCTTC.

The rearrangement joins TRBV29-1 to TRBJ1-2; 8 nucleotides line up with TRBD1. The J segment lost 7 bases and the V segment lost 0 bases, leaving 1 base of the junction unmatched. Per the germline V gene, CDR1 is SQVTM and CDR2 is ANQGSEA. The CDR3 totals 12 residues. The CDR3 reads CSVEEQGVGYTF. CDR3 in DNA: TGCAGCGTTGAAGAACAGGGGGTTGGCTACACCTTC.

The rearrangement uses TRBV7-3 and TRBJ1-2, with a weak D call TRBD1 (5 bases). The CDR3 has 15 residues. Per germline, CDR1 SGHTA and CDR2 FQGTGA. V was clipped by 5 bases and J by 4 bases, with 17 bases between them. This CDR3 reads CASSPSGGEAYGYTF. In nucleotides, the CDR3 is TGTGCCAGCAGCCCAAGCGGGGGAGAGGCCTATGGCTACACCTTC.

V gene TRBV5-1 combines with J gene TRBJ1-1, with a possible D match to TRBD1 (5 bases). The V gene lost 3 bases and the J gene lost 5 bases, with 17 bases spanning the gap. This CDR3 is built from 15 residues. The V gene's germline CDR1 is SGHRS and CDR2 YFSETQ. For the CDR3, the DNA is TGCGCCAGCAGCTCCCATAGCAGGGAGGGGACTGAAGCTTTCTTT. This translates into CASSSHSREGTEAFF.